This T cell receptor (beta chain) derives from a study of spatial heterogeneity in lung cancer (dated by TCRdb to 2018 to 2020). For the wider study: Beta-chain transcripts were consistently detected in greater numbers than alpha-chain transcripts, which likely reflects a higher abundance of beta-chain transcripts. In the raw uncorrected reads, each unique combination of TCR and UMI appeared more than ten times on average. In non-small cell lung cancer, the study quantitatively compared TCR alpha and beta repertoires across several tumor regions, matched nontumor lung, and blood. The study linked features of the TCR repertoire to counts of nonsynonymous mutations, which were determined by whole-exome sequencing of tumor tissue. Both alpha and beta chains were TCR-sequenced in around 220 tumor regions, under 85 matched nontumor lung samples and some 50 PBMC samples obtained at surgery. General conclusions and limits of the study: Ubiquitous expanded tumor TCRs were found in blood more often at tumor resection than at routine follow-up. Confirming at a functional level the hypothesis that regional TCRs recognize regional mutations was considered to require additional single-cell paired TCR alpha and beta sequencing.

Of note for this clonotype: No antigen is known for it. Base qualities are not provided; no much larger clone lies one nucleotide away.

Per the germline V gene, SGHDT is the CDR1 and YYEEEE is the CDR2. The cysteine opens and the phenylalanine closes a CDR3 of 13 amino acids. Solely the CDR3 DNA is kept, with 39 bases framed from the first base. Between the V and J ends, shortened by 0 bases and 6 bases respectively, the junction contains 9 bases. Library preparation was by 5' RACE. For sequencing, a NextSeq 500 was employed. To allow correction of PCR and sequencing errors, the TCR library protocol tagged every TCR cDNA molecule with a unique molecular identifier. Concerning the study's data processing: TCR identification, UMI-based error correction and CDR3 extraction were all carried out with Decombinator tools. Expanded TCRs were defined as those above a frequency of 2 per 1,000, corresponding to the top 1% of the tumor frequency distribution. Renyi diversity was computed with the R vegan package after each repertoire had been subsampled 100 times to 5,000 TCRs. CDR3 similarity networks were built from amino acid triplet string-kernel similarity, connecting CDR3s with pairwise similarity above 0.82. TCRdb handled the public reads itself, with Q25 trimming in fastp and clone calling in MiXCR, and kept productive beta chains. CDR3 protein duplicates are merged, each entry listing the most common genes and DNA. TCRdb, rather than the study authors, made the V and J calls. Here the sample has around 13,000 distinct CDR3 sequences; approximately 15% occur a single time. 35% to 45% of the sample is in the top ten clones.

The time point label, read with the paper, signifies: sample taken at primary tumor resection. For TCR sequencing, whole RNA was extracted from tumor and nontumor lung tissue, or from cryopreserved PBMC samples, and no cell sorting was done. Donors were over 60 patients with early-stage, untreated non-small cell lung cancer from the lung TRACERx cohort. A patient was chosen for TCR sequencing only when enough RNA was available from at least two tumor regions. The sample here was PBMCs, taken at surgery. The chain uses TRBV5-6 and TRBJ1-2, with the D gene too uncertain to name. The origin of this receptor is a male donor with early-stage non-small cell lung cancer. The DNA is TGTGCCAGCAGCTTGGTGGGTACGCATGGCTACACCTTC. Its product reads: CASSLVGTHGYTF.